This T cell receptor beta chain was profiled in a study of blood T cell repertoires in COVID-19. The overall study: Donors in the United States, Italy and Spain gave samples during acute or convalescent COVID-19. The analysed material was cDNA or gDNA that came from T cells, B-cell-depleted T cells, or PBMCs.

In the source study's methods: Using reference gene primer amplification, nucleated cell counts were estimated. Method: immunoSEQ multiplex PCR; TCRdb's copy keeps in-frame clones and lacks some. Clonal size and the V and J genes are those of that table, whereas D and trimming came from the DNA. The profile shows some 150,000 clones, around three quarters of them singletons. Germline CDR1 and CDR2: SGHNT and YENEEA. This CDR3 contains 14 residues. The V end lost 2 bases, the J end lost 5 bases, and 10 bases lay between the germline ends. The chain employs TRBV11-3 and TRBJ2-1; a possible D gene is TRBD2 (6 bases). Sequencing was carried out using peripheral blood. This TCR was recovered from a middle-aged man with active or convalescent COVID-19. The CDR3 nucleotides read TGTGCCAGCAGCTTACCGGCGGGGAACAATGAGCAGTTCTTC. It specifies CASSLPAGNNEQFF.